This TCR beta chain came from a study of T cell changes during pregnancy in multiple sclerosis. The CDR3 has 16 residues. V dropped 5 bases and J dropped 6 bases, with 19 bases sitting between them. Germline assignment: CDR1 SEHNR and CDR2 FQNEAQ (reference sequence). This table comes from immunoSEQ multiplex PCR, and its TCRdb copy is limited to in-frame clones, with some not included. Found here are approximately 130,000 clones, approximately 96% of them singletons; the top ten hold 0.4% to 0.5%. The genes are TRBV7-9 and TRBJ2-2, with D unclear. The sequenced sample was peripheral blood, obtained after pregnancy. The TCR comes from a female donor with multiple sclerosis, enrolled in a pregnancy study. The CDR3, as DNA: TGTGCCAGCAGCCTAGACCCCAAAATGAGGCCCGGGGAGCTGTTTTTT. This sequence encodes CASSLDPKMRPGELFF.